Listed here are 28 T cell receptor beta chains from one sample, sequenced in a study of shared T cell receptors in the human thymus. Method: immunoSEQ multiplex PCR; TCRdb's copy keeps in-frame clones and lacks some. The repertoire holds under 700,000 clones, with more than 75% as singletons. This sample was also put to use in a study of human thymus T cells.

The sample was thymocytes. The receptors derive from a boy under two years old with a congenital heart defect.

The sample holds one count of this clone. CDR3 DNA sequence: TGTGCCTGGGAGTGCCCCCCATTACTAGCGCGTTCCTACAATGAGCAGTTCTTC. Protein sequence: CAWECPPLLARSYNEQFF. The chain joins TRBV30 to TRBJ2-1, with 7 positions matching TRBD2. The CDR3 is 18 residues long. Germline loops: CDR1 GTSNPN, CDR2 SVGIG (reference sequence). J lost 1 base, V lost 5 bases, and 17 bases had no gene match.

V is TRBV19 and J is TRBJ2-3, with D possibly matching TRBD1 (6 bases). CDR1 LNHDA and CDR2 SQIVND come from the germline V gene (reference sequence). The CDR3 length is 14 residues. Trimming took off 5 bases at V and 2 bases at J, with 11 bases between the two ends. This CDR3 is CASSGDTSTDTQYF. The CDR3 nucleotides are TGTGCCAGTAGTGGGGACACCTCCACAGATACGCAGTATTTT. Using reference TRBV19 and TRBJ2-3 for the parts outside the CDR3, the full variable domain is DGGITQSPKYLFRKEGQNVTLSCEQNLNHDAMYWYRQDPGQGLRLIYYSQIVNDFQKGDIAEGYSVSREKKESFPLTVTSAQKNPTAFYLCASSGDTSTDTQYFGPGTRLTVL.

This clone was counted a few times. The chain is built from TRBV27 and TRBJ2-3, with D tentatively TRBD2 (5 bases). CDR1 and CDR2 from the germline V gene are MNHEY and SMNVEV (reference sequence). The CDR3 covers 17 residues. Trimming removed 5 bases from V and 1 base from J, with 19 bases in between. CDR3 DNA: TGTGCCAGCAGTCCCACTAGAGGATGGAGACGCACAGATACGCAGTATTTT. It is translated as CASSPTRGWRRTDTQYF.

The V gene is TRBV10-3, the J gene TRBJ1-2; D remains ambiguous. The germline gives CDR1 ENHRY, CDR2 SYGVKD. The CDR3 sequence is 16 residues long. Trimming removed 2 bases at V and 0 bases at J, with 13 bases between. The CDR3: CAISEEHYRTNYGYTF. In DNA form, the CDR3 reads TGTGCCATCAGTGAGGAACACTACCGAACTAACTATGGCTACACCTTC.

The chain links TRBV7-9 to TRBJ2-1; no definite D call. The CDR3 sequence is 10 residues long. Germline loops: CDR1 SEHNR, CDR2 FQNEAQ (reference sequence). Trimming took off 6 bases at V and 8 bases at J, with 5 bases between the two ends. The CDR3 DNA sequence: TGTGCCAGCAGGGGCGATGAGCAGTTCTTC. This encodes CASRGDEQFF.

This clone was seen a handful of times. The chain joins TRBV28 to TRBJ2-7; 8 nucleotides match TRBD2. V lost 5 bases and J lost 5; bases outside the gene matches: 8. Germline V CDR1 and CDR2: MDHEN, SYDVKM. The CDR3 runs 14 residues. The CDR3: CASSTRLARHEQYF. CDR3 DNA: TGTGCCAGCAGTACAAGACTAGCGAGGCACGAGCAGTACTTC. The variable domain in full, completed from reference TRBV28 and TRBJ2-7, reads DVKVTQSSRYLVKRTGEKVFLECVQDMDHENMFWYRQDPGLGLRLIYFSYDVKMKEKGDIPEGYSVSREKKERFSLILESASTNQTSMYLCASSTRLARHEQYFGPGTRLTVT.

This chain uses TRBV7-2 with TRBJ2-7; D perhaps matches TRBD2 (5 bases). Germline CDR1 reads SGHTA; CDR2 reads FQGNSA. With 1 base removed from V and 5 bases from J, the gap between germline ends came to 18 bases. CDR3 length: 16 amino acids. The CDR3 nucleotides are TGTGCCAGCAGCTTAGTGTGCAGTGAGGGCCTAGACGAGCAGTACTTC. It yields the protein CASSLVCSEGLDEQYF.

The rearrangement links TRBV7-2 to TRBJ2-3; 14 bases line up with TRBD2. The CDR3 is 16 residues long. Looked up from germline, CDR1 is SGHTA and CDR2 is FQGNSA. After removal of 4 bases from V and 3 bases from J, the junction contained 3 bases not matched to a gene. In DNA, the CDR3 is TGTGCCAGCAGCTCCGGACTAGCGGGAGGTACAGATACGCAGTATTTT. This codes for CASSSGLAGGTDTQYF.

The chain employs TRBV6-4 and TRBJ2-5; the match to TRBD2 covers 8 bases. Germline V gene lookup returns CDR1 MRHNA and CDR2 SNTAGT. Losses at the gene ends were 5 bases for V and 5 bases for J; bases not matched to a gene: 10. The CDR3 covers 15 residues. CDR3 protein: CASSPGGGPEETQYF. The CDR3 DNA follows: TGTGCCAGCAGTCCGGGGGGGGGCCCCGAGGAGACCCAGTACTTC.

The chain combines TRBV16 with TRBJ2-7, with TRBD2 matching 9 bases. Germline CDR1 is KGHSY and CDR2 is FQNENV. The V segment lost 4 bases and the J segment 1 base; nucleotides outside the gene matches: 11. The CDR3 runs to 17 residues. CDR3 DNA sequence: TGTGCCAGCAGCCTGCCGCGGGGGGGGGCAGCATCCTACGAGCAGTACTTC. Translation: CASSLPRGGAASYEQYF.

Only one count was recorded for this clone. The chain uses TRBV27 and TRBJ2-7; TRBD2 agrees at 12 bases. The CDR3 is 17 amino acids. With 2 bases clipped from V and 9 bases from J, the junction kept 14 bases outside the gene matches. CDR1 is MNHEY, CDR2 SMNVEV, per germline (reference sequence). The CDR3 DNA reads TGTGCCAGCAGTTTAAGGCCTGGGGGACTAGCGGGCGGCGGGCAGTACTTC. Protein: CASSLRPGGLAGGGQYF.

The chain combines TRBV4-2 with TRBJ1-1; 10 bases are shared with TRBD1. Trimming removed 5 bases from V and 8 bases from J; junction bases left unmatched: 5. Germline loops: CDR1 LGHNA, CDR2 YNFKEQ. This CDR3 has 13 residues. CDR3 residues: CASSGTGVPEAFF. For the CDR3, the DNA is TGTGCCAGCAGCGGGACAGGGGTCCCCGAAGCTTTCTTT.

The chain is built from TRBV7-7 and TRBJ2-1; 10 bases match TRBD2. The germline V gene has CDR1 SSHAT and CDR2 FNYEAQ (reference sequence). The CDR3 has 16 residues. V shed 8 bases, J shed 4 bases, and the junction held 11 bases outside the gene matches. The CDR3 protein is CASGPGGAGGYNEQFF. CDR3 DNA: TGTGCCAGCGGGCCGGGCGGAGCGGGAGGGTACAATGAGCAGTTCTTC.

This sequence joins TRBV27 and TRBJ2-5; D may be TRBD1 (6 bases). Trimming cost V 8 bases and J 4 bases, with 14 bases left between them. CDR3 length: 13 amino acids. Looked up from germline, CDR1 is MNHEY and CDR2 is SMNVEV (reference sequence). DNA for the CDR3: TGTGCCAGCGGTGGGTTGGGGGCAGAGACCCAGTACTTC. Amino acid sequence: CASGGLGAETQYF.

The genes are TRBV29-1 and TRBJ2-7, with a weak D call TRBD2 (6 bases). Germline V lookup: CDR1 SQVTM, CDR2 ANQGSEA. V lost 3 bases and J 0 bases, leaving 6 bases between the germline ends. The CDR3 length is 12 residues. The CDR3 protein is CSVERDSYEQYF. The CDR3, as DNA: TGCAGCGTTGAGCGGGACTCCTACGAGCAGTACTTC.

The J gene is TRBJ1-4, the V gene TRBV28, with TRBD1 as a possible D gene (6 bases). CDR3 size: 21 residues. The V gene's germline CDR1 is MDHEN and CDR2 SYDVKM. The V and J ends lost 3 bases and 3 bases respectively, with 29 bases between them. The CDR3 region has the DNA TGTGCCAGCAGTTTCAAAGGCTCAGGGGCCCCTTACCCCTTACCTAATGAAAAACTGTTTTTT. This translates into CASSFKGSGAPYPLPNEKLFF. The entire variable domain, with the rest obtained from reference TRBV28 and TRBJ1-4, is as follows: DVKVTQSSRYLVKRTGEKVFLECVQDMDHENMFWYRQDPGLGLRLIYFSYDVKMKEKGDIPEGYSVSREKKERFSLILESASTNQTSMYLCASSFKGSGAPYPLPNEKLFFGSGTQLSVL.

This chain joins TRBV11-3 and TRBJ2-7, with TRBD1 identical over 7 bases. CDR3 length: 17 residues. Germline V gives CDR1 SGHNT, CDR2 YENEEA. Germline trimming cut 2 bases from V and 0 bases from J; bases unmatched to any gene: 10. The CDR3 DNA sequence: TGTGCCAGCAGCTTACTCGGCCGACAGGGTAACTCCTACGAGCAGTACTTC. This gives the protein CASSLLGRQGNSYEQYF. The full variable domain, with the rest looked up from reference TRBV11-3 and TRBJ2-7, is EAGVVQSPRYKIIEKKQPVAFWCNPISGHNTLYWYLQNLGQGPELLIRYENEEAVDDSQLPKDRFSAERLKGVDSTLKIQPAELGDSAVYLCASSLLGRQGNSYEQYFGPGTRLTVT.

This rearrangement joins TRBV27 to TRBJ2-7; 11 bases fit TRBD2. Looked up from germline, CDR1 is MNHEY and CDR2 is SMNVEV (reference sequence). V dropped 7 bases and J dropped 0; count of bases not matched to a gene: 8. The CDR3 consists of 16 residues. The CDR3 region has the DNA TGTGCCAGCAACCCCCGGACTAGCGGGTACTCCTACGAGCAGTACTTC. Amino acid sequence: CASNPRTSGYSYEQYF.

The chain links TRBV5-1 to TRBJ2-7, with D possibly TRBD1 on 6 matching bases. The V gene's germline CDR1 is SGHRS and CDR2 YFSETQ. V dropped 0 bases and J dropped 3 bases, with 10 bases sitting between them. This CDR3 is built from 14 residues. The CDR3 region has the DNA TGCGCCAGCAGCTTGGCACAGGGCCTCTACGAGCAGTACTTC. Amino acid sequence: CASSLAQGLYEQYF.

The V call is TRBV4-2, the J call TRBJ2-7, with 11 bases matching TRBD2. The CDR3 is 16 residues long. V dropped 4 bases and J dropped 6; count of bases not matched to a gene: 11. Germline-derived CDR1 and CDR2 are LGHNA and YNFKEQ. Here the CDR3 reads CASSLRTGTSGSEQYF. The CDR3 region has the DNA TGTGCCAGCAGCCTGCGAACCGGGACTAGCGGCTCCGAGCAGTACTTC.

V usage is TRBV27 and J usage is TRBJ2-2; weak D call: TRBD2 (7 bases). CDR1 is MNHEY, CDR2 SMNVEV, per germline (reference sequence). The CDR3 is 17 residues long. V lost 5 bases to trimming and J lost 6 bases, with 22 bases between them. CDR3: CASSRALGGALAGELFF. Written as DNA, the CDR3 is TGTGCCAGCAGTCGGGCTTTGGGGGGGGCCCTCGCCGGGGAGCTGTTTTTT.

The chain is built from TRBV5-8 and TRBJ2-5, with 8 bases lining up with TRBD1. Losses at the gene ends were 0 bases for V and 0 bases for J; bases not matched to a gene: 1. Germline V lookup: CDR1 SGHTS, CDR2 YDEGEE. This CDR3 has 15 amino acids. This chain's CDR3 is CASSLGTGYQETQYF. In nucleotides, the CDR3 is TGTGCCAGCAGCTTGGGGACAGGGTACCAAGAGACCCAGTACTTC. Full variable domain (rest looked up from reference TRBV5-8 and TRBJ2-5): EAGVTQSPTHLIKTRGQQATLRCSPISGHTSVYWYQQALGLGLQFLLWYDEGEERNRGNFPPRFSGRQFPNYSSELNVNALELEDSALYLCASSLGTGYQETQYFGPGTRLLVL.

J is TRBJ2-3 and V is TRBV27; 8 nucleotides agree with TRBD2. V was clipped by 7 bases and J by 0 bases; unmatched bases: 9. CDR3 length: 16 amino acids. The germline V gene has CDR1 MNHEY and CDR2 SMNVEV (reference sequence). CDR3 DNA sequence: TGTGCCAGCACCCCCGGGAGGGAGAGGAGCACAGATACGCAGTATTTT. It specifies CASTPGRERSTDTQYF.

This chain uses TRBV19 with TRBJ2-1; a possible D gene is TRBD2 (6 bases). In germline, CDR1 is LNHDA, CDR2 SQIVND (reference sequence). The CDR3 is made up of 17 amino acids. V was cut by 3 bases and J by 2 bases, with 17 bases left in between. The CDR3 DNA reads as TGTGCCAGTAGTATGAGGTTGTCTAGCGCAACCTACAATGAGCAGTTCTTC. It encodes CASSMRLSSATYNEQFF.

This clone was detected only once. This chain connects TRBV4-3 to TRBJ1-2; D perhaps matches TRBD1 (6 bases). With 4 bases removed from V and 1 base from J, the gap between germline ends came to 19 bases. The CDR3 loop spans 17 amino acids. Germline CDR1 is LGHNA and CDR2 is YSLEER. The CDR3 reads CASSLGRHRALNYGYTF. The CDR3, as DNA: TGCGCCAGCAGCCTTGGACGACACAGGGCACTTAACTATGGCTACACCTTC.

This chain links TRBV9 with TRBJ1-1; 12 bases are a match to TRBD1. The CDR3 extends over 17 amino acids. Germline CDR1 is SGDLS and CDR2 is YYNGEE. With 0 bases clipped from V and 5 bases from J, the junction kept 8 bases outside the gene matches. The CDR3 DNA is TGTGCCAGCAGCGTAGGGGGGGACAGGGGGCGGAATACTGAAGCTTTCTTT. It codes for CASSVGGDRGRNTEAFF.

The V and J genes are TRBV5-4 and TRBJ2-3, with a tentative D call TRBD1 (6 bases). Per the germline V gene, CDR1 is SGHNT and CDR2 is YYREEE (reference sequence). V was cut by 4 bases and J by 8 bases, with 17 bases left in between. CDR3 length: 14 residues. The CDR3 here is CASSPLPGHATQYF. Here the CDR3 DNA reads TGTGCCAGCAGCCCTCTCCCGGGACATGCTACGCAGTATTTT.

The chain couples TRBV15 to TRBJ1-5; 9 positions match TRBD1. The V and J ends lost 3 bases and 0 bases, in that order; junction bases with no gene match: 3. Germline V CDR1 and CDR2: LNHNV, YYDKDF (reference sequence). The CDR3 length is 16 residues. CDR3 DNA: TGTGCCACCAGCAGGGACAGGGGTTATAGCAATCAGCCCCAGCATTTT. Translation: CATSRDRGYSNQPQHF.